This T cell receptor (beta chain) was sequenced during a study of blood T cells in healthy people across ages. Study results and caveats: It was the long-lived donors that had more naive CD4+ cells and higher diversity than aged donors. Samples with more naive T cells showed higher observed beta diversity. Those diversity estimates obtained from one million T cells were thought to be underestimates.

In regard to this clonotype: What it binds is unknown.

Together with a sample-barcoded 5' primer, a J-beta primer mix was included in a second PCR lasting about 6 to 11 cycles. Individual samples furnished no less than 2.5 million CDR3-containing paired-end reads apiece. TCRdb re-analysed the 5' RACE reads in MiXCR, keeping a single row per CDR3 protein. Here the sample spans 650,000 to 1,000,000 distinct CDR3 sequences, 35% to 40% being singletons. The V gene's germline CDR1 is SGHRS and CDR2 YFSETQ. Losses at the gene ends were 4 bases for V and 0 bases for J; bases not matched to a gene: 11. The CDR3 spans 18 residues. The source material was blood. The receptor's source is a man younger than 30 in good health. J is TRBJ1-1 and V is TRBV5-1; 11 bases match TRBD1. The CDR3 DNA follows: TGCGCCAGCAGCCCCCCCGGCGGACAGGGGGCGGTGAACACTGAAGCTTTCTTT. Translation gives CASSPPGGQGAVNTEAFF.